This T cell receptor (beta chain) was sequenced in a study of blood T cell repertoires in COVID-19 (dated by TCRdb to 2018 to 2021). Context from the whole study: The collaborator samples originated in the United States, Italy and Spain and spanned the acute and convalescent phases of COVID-19. The prospective study material was composed of cDNA or gDNA derived from T cells, B-cell-depleted T cells, or PBMCs. The dataset comprised deeply sampled blood TCRbeta repertoires from subjects exposed to, actively infected with, or recovered from COVID-19. The repertoires were released in a freely available public database intended as a resource for research on the immune response to SARS-CoV-2. The samples were drawn from the first 160 participants of the ongoing ImmuneRACE study and from more than 1,000 subjects provided by 6 global collaborators. A de-identified subject ID, COVID-19 status, age in years and sex were almost always included in the sample metadata. HLA class I and class II types, where available, came from metadata supplied by the sample provider rather than from assay-based typing.

On this clone: Its target antigen remains unknown. Base qualities are missing; no much larger clone stands one base away.

The cysteine opens and the phenylalanine closes a CDR3 of 13 amino acids. Of the read, only the CDR3 DNA is kept; its 39 bases are in frame from base 1. CDR1 and CDR2, per the germline V gene, are MNHEY and SVGAGI. The V and J ends are trimmed by 5 bases and 3 bases, leaving 10 bases between them. Beyond this particular receptor, the publication reports: The amount of clinical and demographic metadata varied by source and participant and was provided uncurated.

TCRbeta CDR3 regions were amplified from genomic DNA using the immunoSEQ Assay, a bias-controlled multiplex PCR. Per the authors' processing: Nucleated cell counts per sample were estimated from amplification of reference gene primers within the assay. To quantify the absolute abundance of each unique TCRbeta CDR3 rearrangement, sequence reads were collapsed and filtered. For each sample, productive Simpson clonality was calculated by taking the square root of Simpson's diversity index across productive rearrangements. TCRdb obtained this table from immuneACCESS and retained in-frame rearrangements with V and J assigned. These tables miss some clones; where compared with another copy, unresolved V genes account for less than half of the shortfall, and the remainder is unexplained. The V and J calls and clone size come from that table; D and trimming were worked out from the DNA. The sample yields about 120,000 clones; around 85% were counted once. Together, the top ten hold about 3.8% of the sample.

Collaborating institutions collected whole blood in K2EDTA tubes following their own protocols. Collaborator samples were shipped for TCRbeta analysis as frozen whole blood, isolated PBMCs, or DNA extracted from either sample type. The TCR comes from a man in his 60s with acute or convalescent COVID-19. Sequencing was performed on peripheral blood. The chain uses TRBV6-5 and TRBJ1-2; no D gene call is confident. The nucleotides read TGTGCCAGCAGTCACGGAGGGTACTATGGCTACACCTTC. This codes for CASSHGGYYGYTF.